This TCR beta chain was documented in a study of T cell responses to AZD1222 COVID-19 vaccine (dated by TCRdb to the early 2020s). Regarding the complete study: AZD1222 recipients given second doses at about 4 weeks or at about 12 weeks were pooled, since spike-specific TCR depth and breadth were not found to differ between the two schedules. TCR sequencing covered 230 to 250 trial participants: some 210 given two doses of AZD1222 and 26 given two doses of MenACWY control vaccine. Trial participants were enrolled into age subgroups of 18-55, 56-69 and 70-plus years, which contained about 150, 28 and 57 TCR-sequenced participants, respectively. Study-wide conclusions, independent of this receptor: Conclusions about previously exposed vaccinees are limited because only six or seven AZD1222 recipients were SARS-CoV-2 seropositive at baseline. A significant rise in spike-specific TCR breadth and depth was observed after two AZD1222 doses relative to day 0 and relative to MenACWY recipients. Participants were mostly white British and included more females than males, and it was suggested by the authors that clonal diversity may have been underestimated. Because no samples from the day 14 peak response were available, repertoires could be characterized only after the peak T cell response. Vaccine-associated CD4 TCRs spanned the whole spike protein, with dominant responses in regions 160-218 and 743-854. In the small 56-69-year group, the increase in depth fell short of significance, most likely because of low power. Epitopes outside the regions mutated in the B.1.351 and B.1.1.7 variants were reportedly recognized by nearly half of the unique spike-specific TCRs.

The CDR3 regions of human TCRbeta chains were subjected to immunosequencing. In the authors' own workflow: Repertoire TCRs were checked for matches against a reference library of SARS-CoV-2-specific TCRs that had been generated using the MIRA antigen-specificity platform. Breadth meant the fraction of unique TCRs that were SARS-CoV-2-associated, whereas depth meant the fraction of total T cells that were SARS-CoV-2-associated. Using the MIRA data, each spike-specific TCR was assigned both to the spike region to which the TCR was reactive and to a CD4 or CD8 class. Log10-transformed breadth and depth values were compared by one-way ANOVA with Sidak's multiple comparisons tests. This is the immuneACCESS table as TCRdb keeps it, with only in-frame sequences that have V and J called. A part of the clones is gone; compared with another copy, unresolved V genes explain less than half, and the rest is unexplained. V and J calls and clone size are as listed in that table; D and trimming were resolved from the DNA. A total of around 110,000 clones appear in this sample, 87% of them only once. Around 7.2% of the sample comes from the top ten.

Taken with the paper, the label for time point translates to: baseline before first vaccination. Vaccinee samples came from UK trials COV001 and COV002, including a single-blind randomized controlled phase 2/3 trial of AZD1222 (ChAdOx1 nCoV-19) in healthy adults. For TCRbeta chain sequencing, PBMC samples were collected from trial participants at day 0 and at day 28 after the second dose. In regard to this clone: The specificity of this receptor is unknown. The sample holds no much larger clone one base away, and base qualities are not on file.

Counted from cysteine to phenylalanine, this CDR3 has 14 amino acids. Only the CDR3 region is kept as DNA, spanning 42 bases read in frame from base 1. The germline V gene (reference sequence) provides CDR1 LNHDA and CDR2 SQIVND. Cut back by 5 bases and 3 bases, the V and J ends lie 14 bases apart. This TCR came from an adult in good health. The rearranged chain carries TRBV19 and TRBJ2-7; the D gene may be TRBD1 or TRBD2, since each aligns over 5 bases. The source material was peripheral blood, sampled on day 0 of AZD1222 vaccination. CDR3 protein: CASSRVGEDYEQYF. The DNA reads TGTGCCAGTAGTCGAGTGGGGGAAGACTACGAGCAGTACTTC.